This T cell receptor beta chain originates from a study of cytomegalovirus exposure and HLA in healthy donors. General observations from the study: The TCR clusters that emerged in the first cohort tended, a later analysis found, to co-occur in the approximately 120 validation repertoires.

The repertoire was sequenced with immunoSEQ multiplex PCR; TCRdb's copy has only in-frame clones and lacks some. The table includes about 120,000 clones, approximately 88% detected once. Details on this clone: The antigen is undetermined.

Trimming pared 2 bases from V and 5 bases from J, leaving 4 bases between. This CDR3 contains 12 residues. CDR1 is MNHEY and CDR2 is SVGAGI in the germline V gene. The genes are TRBV6-5 and TRBJ2-1; D gene unclear. The TCR sequence derives from a man between 18 and 29 years old in good health and CMV-seronegative. The sample was PBMCs. The CDR3: CASSYLNNEQFF. Written as DNA, the CDR3 is TGTGCCAGCAGTTACCTTAACAATGAGCAGTTCTTC.